This T cell receptor (beta chain) appears in the sequencing data of a study of patients and donors after allogeneic stem cell transplantation. A single record per CDR3 protein comes from TCRdb applying MiXCR to the RT-PCR reads. This sample has 200,000 to 250,000 distinct CDR3 sequences, with 13% to 15% found just once. This clonotype was counted between two and nine times. The germline V gene encodes CDR1 MNHNS and CDR2 SASEGT. V shed 8 bases and J 0 bases; nucleotides not matched to a gene: 17. CDR3 size: 19 residues. This sequence originates from a human donor who was either an allogeneic HSCT recipient or a stem cell or donor lymphocyte infusion donor (not recorded which). It is not recorded whose cells these are; they may come from a transplant donor. The gene calls are TRBV6-1 and TRBJ1-4; 8 nucleotides agree with TRBD1. The sample consisted of blood, either unsorted or a sorted T cell fraction (not recorded which). CDR3 bases: TGTGCCAGCTGGAAATTTGTCTCGGACAGGGTAGCAACTAATGAAAAACTGTTTTTT. This gives the protein CASWKFVSDRVATNEKLFF.